The T cell receptor beta chain under discussion was sequenced for a study of lymphopenia after photon versus proton radiotherapy. CDR1 SGHRS and CDR2 YFSETQ come from the germline V gene. Trimming took 4 bases from V and 9 from J, leaving 10 bases between them. The CDR3 totals 12 residues. Overall study results and limits: After the lymphocyte nadir, photon-treated repertoires showed oligoclonal expansion, especially of CD8+ Temra cells. Post-nadir TCR diversity decline inversely tracked overall survival among those who died. Proton therapy kept repertoires fairly stable, unlike photons, which gained effector/memory cells.

Comment on this clone: Its antigen is not known.

Here immunoSEQ multiplex PCR was the method, and the copy in TCRdb shows in-frame clones only, minus some. The data show 50,000 or so clones, with around 90% seen just once and 18% held by the top ten. The sequenced sample was peripheral blood, obtained from a patient treated with photon-based radiotherapy. The chain carries TRBV5-1 and TRBJ2-2; no clear D. The source is a woman between 40 and 55 years old with cholangiocarcinoma. CDR3 sequence reads: CASSPDGRELFF. As DNA, the CDR3 is TGCGCCAGCAGCCCGGACGGACGGGAGCTGTTTTTT.